A single sample is the source of the 14 T cell receptor beta chains below, sequenced in a study of untreated major depressive disorder. Findings and limits, study-wide: CD4+ T cells from depressed patients used TRBV05-01 (Vbeta 5.1) more often than controls.

TCRdb's table, derived via immunoSEQ multiplex PCR, lists solely in-frame clones and lacks some. In the table there are roughly 17,000 clones, more than 85% of which are singletons. These receptors have no identified antigens. The sample consisted of CD4+ T cells from PBMCs. The receptors were gathered from a woman aged 35 to 49 with major depressive disorder.

The chain carries TRBV5-1 and TRBJ2-7; D is possibly TRBD2 (5 bases). This CDR3 is built from 13 residues. Germline V gene sequence: CDR1 SGHRS, CDR2 YFSETQ. V was pared by 0 bases and J by 5 bases, with 9 bases between. CDR3 coding DNA: TGCGCCAGCAGCTTGGGGGAGAGGGACGAGCAGTACGTC. Translating gives CASSLGERDEQYV.

V usage is TRBV29-1 and J usage is TRBJ1-5, with unresolved D. Germline lookup yields CDR1 SQVTM and CDR2 ANQGSEA. The CDR3 runs to 13 residues. Trimming left V 4 bases short and J 4 bases short, with 11 bases between. CDR3 nucleotide sequence: TGCAGCGTTGGGGAGGGTAGTAATCAGCCCCAGCATTTT. Translation: CSVGEGSNQPQHF.

This chain connects TRBV11-1 to TRBJ2-7, with D possibly being TRBD1 (6 bases). The CDR3 length is 14 residues. CDR1 SGHAT and CDR2 FQDESV come from the germline V gene (reference sequence). The V end was cut by 5 bases, the J end by 0 bases, with 11 bases between. This CDR3 is CASSQQQGSYEQYF. CDR3 coding DNA: TGTGCCAGCAGCCAACAACAGGGCTCCTACGAGCAGTACTTC.

The chain carries TRBV2 and TRBJ2-5, with a tentative D call TRBD2 (5 bases). Germline V gene lookup returns CDR1 SNHLY and CDR2 FYNNEI. Trimming pared 7 bases from V and 4 bases from J, leaving 16 bases between. The CDR3 has 14 amino acids. The CDR3 DNA reads as TGTGCCAGCATGGTGGGAGCCCTGGGAGAGACCCAGTACTTC. Encoded protein: CASMVGALGETQYF.

The rearrangement links TRBV11-3 to TRBJ1-6, with no clear D. The CDR3 extends over 14 amino acids. From germline, CDR1 is SGHNT and CDR2 YENEEA. V dropped 9 bases and J dropped 9 bases, with 18 bases sitting between them. For the CDR3, the DNA is TGTGCCAGTTCAAAGGCAGGTACGAGTTCACCCCTCCACTTT. Its protein is CASSKAGTSSPLHF.

The chain joins TRBV6-6 to TRBJ2-4, with D maybe TRBD1 (6 bases). Deletions cut 5 bases from V and 0 bases from J, with 11 bases between. The CDR3 is 15 amino acids. The germline gives CDR1 MNHNY, CDR2 SVGAGI (reference sequence). In DNA, the CDR3 is TGTGCCAGCAGTCGAGGACAGACAGCCAAAAACATTCAGTACTTC. Translated: CASSRGQTAKNIQYF.

This clone was seen only a few times. The chain uses TRBV19 and TRBJ2-7; TRBD1 matches at 7 bases. CDR1 is LNHDA and CDR2 is SQIVND in the germline V gene (reference sequence). The CDR3 runs to 14 residues. V trimming: 2 bases; J trimming: 0 bases; junction bases outside the gene matches: 1. This chain's CDR3 is CASSIRDSSYEQYF. CDR3 nucleotide sequence: TGTGCCAGTAGTATACGGGACAGCTCCTACGAGCAGTACTTC.

The genes are TRBV28 and TRBJ1-2; D is unclear. The CDR3 is 13 amino acids. Between the trimmed V and J ends, which lost 4 bases and 3 bases, there was a span of 9 bases. Germline CDR1 and CDR2: MDHEN and SYDVKM. The CDR3 protein is CASSSSLHYGYTF. DNA of the CDR3: TGTGCCAGCAGTTCTAGCCTGCACTATGGCTACACCTTC.

The chain carries TRBV20-1 and TRBJ2-3; 9 bases match TRBD2. This CDR3 has 11 amino acids. Germline CDR1 DFQATT, CDR2 SNEGSKA (reference sequence). The CDR3 DNA reads TGCAGGAGCGGGAGGTTGGATACGCAGTATTTT. Translation: CRSGRLDTQYF.

V usage is TRBV7-2 and J usage is TRBJ1-2; D uncertain. CDR3 length: 10 amino acids. In germline, CDR1 is SGHTA, CDR2 FQGNSA. Trimming left V 5 bases short and J 6 bases short, with 4 bases between. The CDR3 is CASSQNGYTF. The DNA for the CDR3 is TGTGCCAGCAGCCAAAATGGCTACACCTTC.

The chain combines TRBV4-1 with TRBJ2-5, with D unclear. Trimming shortened V by 2 bases and J by 4 bases, and 8 bases separated the two germline ends. CDR1 is MGHRA and CDR2 is YSYEKL in the germline V gene. CDR3 length equals 13 residues. The DNA of the CDR3 is TGCGCCAGCAGCCAACATCTAGTAGAGACCCAGTACTTC. Translated: CASSQHLVETQYF.

The chain joins TRBV6-1 to TRBJ2-7; 7 nucleotides agree with TRBD2. V shed 4 bases, J shed 5 bases, and the junction held 11 bases outside the gene matches. CDR1 is MNHNS and CDR2 is SASEGT in the germline V gene. This CDR3 comprises 15 residues. The CDR3 bases are TGTGCCAGCAGTGGGGAGGGAGCGTCCCCCGACGAGCAGTACTTC. It translates to CASSGEGASPDEQYF.

The V and J genes are TRBV5-1 and TRBJ2-3; 7 bases are a match to TRBD1. The V gene's germline CDR1 is SGHRS and CDR2 YFSETQ. With V trimmed by 3 bases and J by 2 bases, 3 bases remained unmatched. The CDR3 is 14 residues long. DNA for the CDR3: TGCGCCAGCAGCTGGCAGGGGGACACAGATACGCAGTATTTT. Protein: CASSWQGDTDTQYF.

The chain is built from TRBV27 and TRBJ1-1, with D hard to call. Germline V gives CDR1 MNHEY, CDR2 SMNVEV (reference sequence). The CDR3 has 13 residues. With 3 bases removed from V and 1 base from J, the gap between germline ends came to 6 bases. The CDR3 DNA sequence: TGTGCCAGCAGTTTTTGGGGGAACACTGAAGCTTTCTTT. Residues: CASSFWGNTEAFF.